The clone carrying this T cell receptor (beta chain) was detected ten times or more. The CDR3 is 15 residues long. J was trimmed by 6 bases and V by 6 bases; bases with no gene match: 7. The entry originates in a study of regulatory T cells in long-lasting Graves disease. Overall study: Newly diagnosed Graves' patients had under 3 months of antithyroid drugs.

The time point was: newly diagnosed GD, antithyroid drugs for less than 3 months. Preparation of the TCR library used RNA extracted from PBMCs. Under American Thyroid Association guidelines, Graves' disease was diagnosed. Both iRepertoire HTBI primers and Arm-PCR of CDR3 regions were used to build the TCR beta libraries. A single record per CDR3 protein comes from TCRdb applying MiXCR to the multiplex PCR reads. The data show around 450,000 distinct CDR3 sequences, around 15% seen once. These same records also appear under a second study, on T cells in Graves' hyperthyroidism and ophthalmopathy.

The specimen was peripheral blood mononuclear cells (PBMCs), collected at new diagnosis, from a patient treated with antithyroid drugs. This chain connects TRBV12-3 or TRBV12-4 to TRBJ2-1; 11 bases are a match to TRBD2. This sequence was found in a man aged 35 to 55 with Graves disease. This CDR3 is CASSALAGGLNEQFF. As DNA, the CDR3 is TGTGCCAGCAGCGCCTTAGCGGGAGGGCTCAATGAGCAGTTCTTC.